The entry below gives a single T cell receptor beta chain sequence along with its context. What this receptor recognizes is not known. No per-base quality is available; no much larger clone lies one base away. This sample stems from a study of blood T cell repertoires in COVID-19 (dated by TCRdb to between 2020 and 2021). Broadly, across the study: Samples covering the acute and convalescent phases of COVID-19 were provided by collaborators in the United States, Italy and Spain. The material from the prospective study consisted of cDNA or gDNA derived from T cells, B-cell-depleted T cells, or PBMCs. Samples were obtained from the ongoing ImmuneRACE study (first 160 participants) and from 1,200 or so subjects provided by 6 global collaborators. Deeply sampled blood TCRbeta repertoires from subjects exposed to, actively infected with, or recovered from COVID-19 were included in the dataset. The sample metadata nearly always contained a de-identified subject ID, COVID-19 status, age in years and sex. A freely available public database, intended as a resource for researchers studying the immune response to SARS-CoV-2, is where the repertoires were released. Where available, HLA class I and class II types were taken from metadata supplied by the sample provider and were not determined by assay-based typing. General findings and caveats noted by the study authors: Clinical and demographic metadata were provided uncurated, with the amount varying by source and participant.

TCRbeta CDR3 regions were amplified from genomic DNA by means of the immunoSEQ Assay, a bias-controlled multiplex PCR. Per the original workflow: The number of nucleated cells in each sample was estimated from the amplification of reference gene primers within the assay. To quantify the absolute abundance of each unique TCRbeta CDR3 rearrangement, sequence reads were collapsed and filtered. For each sample, productive Simpson clonality was calculated as the square root of Simpson's diversity index across productive rearrangements. In its TCRdb copy, this immuneACCESS table keeps in-frame sequences only and misses some clones. Where compared with another copy, unresolved V genes explain less than half of these, and the others have no known cause. V and J calls and clone size are those listed in that table; D and trimming were worked out from the DNA. Within this sample are about 270,000 clones, with less than 95% of them counted one time only. Together, the top ten hold roughly 2.8% of the sample.

Participants in the prospective study were enrolled through a virtual design, were aged roughly 18 to 90 years, and lived in about two dozen United States geographic areas. In the prospective study, cohorts were assigned on the basis of participant-reported clinical history obtained from a screening survey and a study questionnaire. Exposed participants had been in contact, within 2 weeks of entering the study, with a person who had a PCR-confirmed or clinician-diagnosed case of COVID-19. In the prospective study, mobile phlebotomists collected whole blood, serum and a nasopharyngeal or oropharyngeal swab from each participant. Prospective study participants could optionally give additional blood draws and questionnaires over a roughly two-month period. Prospective study blood samples were shipped either frozen or at room temperature before DNA extraction. For CDR1 and CDR2, the germline V gene (reference sequence) lists SEHNR and FQNEAQ. CDR3 length: 14 amino acids, cysteine to phenylalanine. Only the CDR3 part of the read is kept: 42 bases, read in frame from the first base. The germline V end is reduced by 5 bases and the J end by 8 bases; junction bases left unmatched: 6.

The receptor was isolated from a man in his forties who had been exposed to COVID-19. The chain joins TRBV7-9 to TRBJ1-4; 9 of the junction bases match TRBD1. Sequences were obtained from PBMCs or T cells enriched from blood (not recorded which). The CDR3: CASSRRDRDEKLFF. The DNA sequence reads TGTGCCAGCAGCAGACGGGACAGGGACGAAAAACTGTTTTTT.